This record concerns one T cell receptor beta chain sequence. The antigen is unknown. This entry comes from a study of cytomegalovirus exposure and HLA in healthy donors. Points from the study as a whole: Researchers reportedly found TCR beta sequences accurately predicted most subjects' HLA-A and HLA-B alleles. Donor immune exposure was known only as CMV serostatus. Per a later analysis, about 17,000 TCR beta sequences showed association with HLA alleles at 0.05 false discovery rate. Reportedly, cytomegalovirus status was diagnosed with high sensitivity and specificity.

Use of 60 Vbeta and 13 Jbeta primers characterized the PCR. The protocol was immunoSEQ multiplex PCR, while the TCRdb copy is restricted to in-frame clones and leaves out a portion. This table has around 300,000 clones, around 65% appearing once. Trimming cost V 8 bases and J 3 bases, with 20 bases left between them. The CDR3 runs 15 residues. CDR1 and CDR2 from the germline V gene are SNHLY and FYNNEI. This chain joins TRBV2 and TRBJ2-7, with D maybe TRBD1 (7 bases). The origin of this receptor is a female donor in good health and CMV-seronegative. Sequenced: PBMCs. The CDR3 loop reads CASAAGGTRGYEQYF. DNA for the CDR3: TGTGCCAGCGCAGCAGGGGGGACCCGAGGCTACGAGCAGTACTTC.